The next 17 T cell receptor beta chains were all read from a single sample in a study of blood T cell repertoires in COVID-19. The table came from immunoSEQ multiplex PCR; TCRdb's copy has only in-frame clones and leaves some out. The repertoire holds nearly 300,000 clones, with roughly 88% as singletons. The source material was peripheral blood. The receptors derive from a woman under 40 who had recovered from COVID-19.

The chain joins TRBV28 to TRBJ1-2, with 7 nucleotides matching TRBD1. V lost 4 bases to trimming and J lost 8 bases; unmatched junction nucleotides: 10. This CDR3 contains 14 residues. From germline, CDR1 is MDHEN and CDR2 SYDVKM. CDR3 bases: TGTGCCAGCAGTTCAGGCGACAGGGTCGTCGGCTACACCTTC. It translates to CASSSGDRVVGYTF.

The chain employs TRBV19 and TRBJ1-5; D gene ambiguous. The CDR3 is 13 residues long. Between the trimmed V and J ends, which lost 7 bases and 9 bases, there was a span of 16 bases. Germline V gives CDR1 LNHDA, CDR2 SQIVND (reference sequence). CDR3 residues: CASTMGGEGPQHF. The CDR3 nucleotides read TGTGCCAGTACCATGGGTGGAGAGGGGCCCCAGCATTTT.

This clone occurred once. The chain uses TRBV7-2 and TRBJ2-7; the match to TRBD1 covers 9 bases. The CDR3 has 15 amino acids. Trimming took 5 bases from V and 3 from J; bases not matched to a gene: 8. The germline V gene has CDR1 SGHTA and CDR2 FQGNSA. CDR3 nucleotide sequence: TGTGCCAGCAGCGCCCGGGACAGGGCTGACTACGAGCAGTACTTC. Its protein is CASSARDRADYEQYF.

The chain couples TRBV4-1 to TRBJ1-1, with TRBD1 matching over 7 bases. This CDR3 comprises 14 residues. V lost 3 bases, J lost 4 bases, and 5 bases stayed unmatched. The germline CDR1 and CDR2 sequences are MGHRA and YSYEKL. CDR3 nucleotide sequence: TGCGCCAGCAGCCAGACAGGGTTCGGCACTGAAGCTTTCTTT. This sequence encodes CASSQTGFGTEAFF.

The chain uses TRBV5-8 and TRBJ2-7; 12 positions match TRBD1. The V gene end was trimmed by 2 bases and the J gene end by 7 bases; junction bases not matched to a gene: 7. The CDR3 length is 15 residues. Germline lookup yields CDR1 SGHTS and CDR2 YDEGEE. For the CDR3, the DNA is TGTGCCAGCAGCTTAGAGGGGACAGGGGGCTGGGAGCAGTACTTC. This translates into CASSLEGTGGWEQYF.

J is TRBJ2-1 and V is TRBV6-1; 10 bases are a match to TRBD2. The CDR3 spans 16 residues. The V gene's germline CDR1 is MNHNS and CDR2 SASEGT. J lost 4 bases, V lost 2 bases, and 5 bases had no gene match. This chain's CDR3 is CASSELTSGMYNEQFF. The DNA for the CDR3 is TGTGCCAGCAGTGAACTCACTAGCGGGATGTACAATGAGCAGTTCTTC.

The chain carries TRBV7-2 and TRBJ2-3; D is perhaps TRBD1 (5 bases). The V gene lost 1 base and the J gene lost 3 bases, with 11 bases spanning the gap. The CDR3 extends over 15 amino acids. Germline V gives CDR1 SGHTA, CDR2 FQGNSA. DNA for the CDR3: TGTGCCAGCAGCTTAGGAGCAGGGTGGACAGATACGCAGTATTTT. The encoded protein is CASSLGAGWTDTQYF.

The rearrangement joins TRBV29-1 to TRBJ1-4; no clear D. Trimming removed 6 bases at V and 6 bases at J, with 14 bases between. The CDR3 is made up of 13 amino acids. Germline CDR1 reads SQVTM; CDR2 reads ANQGSEA. The CDR3 is CSVWSLEDEKLFF. In nucleotides, the CDR3 is TGCAGCGTATGGTCCCTTGAGGATGAAAAACTGTTTTTT.

The chain links TRBV28 to TRBJ2-5, with 8 bases fitting TRBD2. Germline V gene lookup returns CDR1 MDHEN and CDR2 SYDVKM. V was pared by 4 bases and J by 5 bases, with 6 bases of the junction left unmatched. The CDR3 spans 14 residues. CDR3 sequence (DNA): TGTGCCAGCAGTTCCCCCCCGGGAGGGGAGACCCAGTACTTC. Amino acid sequence: CASSSPPGGETQYF.

The chain recombines TRBV6-1 with TRBJ1-2; D is ambiguous. The CDR3 is 16 residues long. Germline loops: CDR1 MNHNS, CDR2 SASEGT. Trimming took 5 bases from V and 0 from J, leaving 16 bases between them. The CDR3 sequence: CASSQDLAPSNYGYTF. CDR3 sequence (DNA): TGTGCCAGCAGTCAAGACCTGGCCCCATCTAACTATGGCTACACCTTC.

This chain's CDR3 is CASSPRQGSNQPQHF. Here the CDR3 DNA reads TGTGCCAGCAGTCCTCGCCAGGGTAGCAATCAGCCCCAGCATTTT. The chain employs TRBV27 and TRBJ1-5; D is perhaps TRBD1 (5 bases). Germline V gene data show CDR1 as MNHEY and CDR2 as SMNVEV (reference sequence). The CDR3 has 15 amino acids. Trimming removed 5 bases at V and 0 bases at J, with 11 bases between.

The genes are TRBV5-1 and TRBJ1-1; D gene ambiguous. The CDR3 runs to 12 residues. The germline V gene has CDR1 SGHRS and CDR2 YFSETQ. Trimming left V 4 bases short and J 5 bases short, with 9 bases between. DNA for the CDR3: TGCGCCAGCAGCGGAGGGAGAACTGAAGCTTTCTTT. The encoded protein is CASSGGRTEAFF. The entire variable domain, with the rest obtained from reference TRBV5-1 and TRBJ1-1, is as follows: KAGVTQTPRYLIKTRGQQVTLSCSPISGHRSVSWYQQTPGQGLQFLFEYFSETQRNKGNFPGRFSGRQFSNSRSEMNVSTLELGDSALYLCASSGGRTEAFFGQGTRLTVV.

The rearrangement joins TRBV5-1 to TRBJ1-1; D not certain. This CDR3 has 14 residues. The V end was cut by 1 base, the J end by 0 bases, with 7 bases between. Germline V gene sequence: CDR1 SGHRS, CDR2 YFSETQ. CDR3 sequence: CASSLMRMNTEAFF. The CDR3 DNA reads TGCGCCAGCAGCTTGATGCGTATGAACACTGAAGCTTTCTTT.

This sequence joins TRBV9 and TRBJ2-1; 9 bases map to TRBD2. CDR3 size: 14 residues. Germline CDR1 is SGDLS and CDR2 is YYNGEE. Germline trimming cut 9 bases from V and 10 bases from J; bases unmatched to any gene: 14. The DNA of the CDR3 is TGTGCCACCCAGCCTAGCGGGACCCAGGGGGAGCAGTTCTTC. This translates into CATQPSGTQGEQFF.

The chain recombines TRBV2 with TRBJ1-2, with 9 bases that match TRBD1. The CDR3 covers 14 residues. V lost 8 bases, J lost 4 bases, and 8 bases stayed unmatched. CDR1 SNHLY and CDR2 FYNNEI come from the germline V gene. CDR3 DNA sequence: TGTGCCAGCGTAGGGACAGGGTCGTTCTATGGCTACACCTTC. Translation: CASVGTGSFYGYTF.

The sample holds one count of this clone. The V call is TRBV5-1, the J call TRBJ2-1; 11 bases match TRBD2. The CDR3 is made up of 17 amino acids. Germline-derived CDR1 and CDR2 are SGHRS and YFSETQ. V dropped 0 bases and J dropped 4; count of bases not matched to a gene: 6. CDR3 sequence (DNA): TGCGCCAGCAGCTTGGTAGTTAGCGGGGGGGCGTACAATGAGCAGTTCTTC. Translation gives CASSLVVSGGAYNEQFF.

The rearrangement joins TRBV5-4 to TRBJ2-3; the match to TRBD2 covers 8 bases. Per germline, CDR1 SGHNT and CDR2 YYREEE (reference sequence). The CDR3 covers 17 residues. V lost 5 bases to trimming and J lost 1 base; unmatched junction nucleotides: 12. CDR3 DNA sequence: TGTGCCAGCAGTCCATACGGGGGGGGGTTGGGCACAGATACGCAGTATTTT. Translation: CASSPYGGGLGTDTQYF.